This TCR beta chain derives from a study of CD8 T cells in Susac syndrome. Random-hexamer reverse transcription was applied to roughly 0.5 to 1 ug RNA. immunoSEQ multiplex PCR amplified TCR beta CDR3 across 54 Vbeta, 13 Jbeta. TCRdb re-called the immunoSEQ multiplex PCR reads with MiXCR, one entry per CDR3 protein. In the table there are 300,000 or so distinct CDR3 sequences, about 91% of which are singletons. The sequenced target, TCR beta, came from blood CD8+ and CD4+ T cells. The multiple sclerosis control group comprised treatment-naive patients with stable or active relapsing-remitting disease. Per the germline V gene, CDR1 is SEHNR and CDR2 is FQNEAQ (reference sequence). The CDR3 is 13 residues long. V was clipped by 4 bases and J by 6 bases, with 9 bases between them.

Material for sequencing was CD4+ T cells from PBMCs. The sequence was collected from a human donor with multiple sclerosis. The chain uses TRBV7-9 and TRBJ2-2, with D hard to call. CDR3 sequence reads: CASSSLGSGELFF. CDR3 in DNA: TGTGCCAGCAGCTCTCTAGGCTCCGGGGAGCTGTTTTTT. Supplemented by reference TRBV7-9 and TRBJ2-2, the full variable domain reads DTGVSQNPRHKITKRGQNVTFRCDPISEHNRLYWYRQTLGQGPEFLTYFQNEAQLEKSRLLSDRFSAERPKGSFSTLEIQRTEQGDSAMYLCASSSLGSGELFFGEGSRLTVL.